The entry below describes one T cell receptor beta chain. As yet, its antigen is unknown. This CDR3 has 15 residues. Trimming removed 0 bases from V and 6 bases from J; junction bases left unmatched: 5. Germline CDR1 is LNHNV and CDR2 is YYDKDF (reference sequence). Combining a sample-barcoded 5' primer with a J-beta primer mix, a second PCR ran for roughly 7 to 12 cycles. TCRdb called the 5' RACE reads again in MiXCR, with one record for every CDR3 protein. The sample lists fewer than 950,000 distinct CDR3 sequences; 53% were seen once. This sample is drawn from a study of blood T cells in healthy people across ages. Regarding the study as a whole: A roughly linear fall in TCR beta diversity per million T cells was seen with increasing age.

Every donor contributed 8 to 10 milliliters of peripheral blood by blood draw. The genes are TRBV15 and TRBJ2-1, with TRBD1 matching over 7 bases. This TCR derives from a man older than 75 in good health. Sample: blood. In DNA, the CDR3 is TGTGCCACCAGCAGAGAGAACAGGGGTGGCAATGAGCAGTTCTTC. Protein product: CATSRENRGGNEQFF.